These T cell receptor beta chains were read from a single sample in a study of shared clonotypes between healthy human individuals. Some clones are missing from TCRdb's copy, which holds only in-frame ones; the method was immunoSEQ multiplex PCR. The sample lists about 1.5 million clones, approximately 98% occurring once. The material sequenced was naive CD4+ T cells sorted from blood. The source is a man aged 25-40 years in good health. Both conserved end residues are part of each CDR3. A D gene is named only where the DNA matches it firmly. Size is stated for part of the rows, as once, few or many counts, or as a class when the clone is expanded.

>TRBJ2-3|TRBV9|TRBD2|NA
CASSAGLAGVEDTQYF
TGTGCCAGCAGCGCCGGACTAGCGGGAGTCGAAGATACGCAGTATTTT
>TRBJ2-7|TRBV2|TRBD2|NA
CASRPLTSGSGEQYF
TGTGCCAGCAGACCCCTGACTAGCGGTTCAGGCGAGCAGTACTTC
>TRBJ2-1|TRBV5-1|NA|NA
CASSLVPGESYNEQFF
TGCGCCAGCAGCTTGGTGCCGGGAGAGAGTTACAATGAGCAGTTCTTC
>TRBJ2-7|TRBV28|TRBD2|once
CASRDQAGGRNEQYF
TGTGCCAGCAGAGACCAAGCGGGAGGGAGGAACGAGCAGTACTTC
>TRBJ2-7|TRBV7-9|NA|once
CASRAGRNSYEQYF
TGTGCCAGCAGGGCGGGCAGGAACTCCTACGAGCAGTACTTC
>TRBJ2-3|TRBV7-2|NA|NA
CASSPLPRGSTDTQYF
TGTGCCAGCAGCCCCCTTCCCCGGGGTAGCACAGATACGCAGTATTTT
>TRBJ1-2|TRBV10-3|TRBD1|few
CAIKGTANNYGYTF
TGTGCCATCAAGGGGACAGCCAACAACTATGGCTACACCTTC
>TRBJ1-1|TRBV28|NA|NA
CASRRGEAFF
TGTGCCAGCAGGAGAGGGGAAGCTTTCTTT
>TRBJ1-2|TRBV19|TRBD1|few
CASSIRTGNYGYTF
TGTGCCAGTAGTATCCGGACAGGGAACTATGGCTACACCTTC
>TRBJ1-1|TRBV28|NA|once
CASSQLDEAFF
TGTGCCAGCAGTCAGCTGGATGAAGCTTTCTTT
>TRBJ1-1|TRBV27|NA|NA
CASNLRGMNTEAFF
TGTGCCAGCAACCTCCGCGGCATGAACACTGAAGCTTTCTTT
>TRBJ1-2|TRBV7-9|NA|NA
CASSLLGGVGGYTF
TGTGCCAGCAGCTTACTAGGGGGTGTTGGAGGCTACACCTTC
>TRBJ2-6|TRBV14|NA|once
CASSPEAMSGANVLTF
TGTGCCAGCAGCCCGGAAGCTATGTCTGGGGCCAACGTCCTGACTTTC
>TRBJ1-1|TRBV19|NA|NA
CASSYPGGYAEAFF
TGTGCCAGTAGTTATCCGGGTGGATACGCTGAAGCTTTCTTT
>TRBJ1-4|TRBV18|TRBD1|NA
CASSPAGTGAEKLFF
TGTGCCAGCTCACCTGCGGGGACAGGAGCGGAAAAACTGTTTTTT
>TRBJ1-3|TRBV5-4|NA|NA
CASSPLPSGNTIYF
TGTGCCAGCAGCCCCCTCCCCTCTGGAAACACCATATATTTT
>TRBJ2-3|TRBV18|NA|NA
CASSPKEVGTDTQYF
TGTGCCAGCTCACCGAAAGAGGTGGGGACAGATACGCAGTATTTT
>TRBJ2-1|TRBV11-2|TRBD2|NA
CASSRTRLAGGWDEQFF
TGTGCCAGCAGCCGAACCCGACTAGCGGGAGGGTGGGATGAGCAGTTCTTC
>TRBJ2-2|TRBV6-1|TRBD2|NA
CASSESVAGGPNTGELFF
TGTGCCAGCAGTGAAAGCGTAGCGGGAGGACCGAACACCGGGGAGCTGTTTTTT
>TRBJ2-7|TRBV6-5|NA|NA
CASSYGGTHSGEQYF
TGTGCCAGCAGTTATGGGGGGACCCACAGTGGCGAGCAGTACTTC
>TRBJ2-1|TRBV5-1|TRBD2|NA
CASSPGLADYNEQFF
TGCGCCAGCAGCCCCGGACTAGCGGACTACAATGAGCAGTTCTTC
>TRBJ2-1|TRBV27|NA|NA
CASRSYNEQFF
TGTGCCAGCAGAAGTTACAATGAGCAGTTCTTC
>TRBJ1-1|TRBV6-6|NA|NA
CASSLTPGPGNTEAFF
TGTGCCAGCAGTTTAACGCCGGGGCCGGGGAACACTGAAGCTTTCTTT
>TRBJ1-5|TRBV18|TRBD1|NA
CASSRDLDRAYSNQPQHF
TGTGCCAGCTCCCGCGACCTGGACAGGGCCTATAGCAATCAGCCCCAGCATTTT
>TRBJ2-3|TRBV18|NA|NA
CASSPPGSDTQYF
TGTGCCAGCTCACCACCGGGTTCCGATACGCAGTATTTT
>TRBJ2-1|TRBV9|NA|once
CASSPQMAQGLSEQFF
TGTGCCAGCAGCCCCCAAATGGCCCAGGGCCTTAGTGAGCAGTTCTTC
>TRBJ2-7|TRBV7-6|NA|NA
CASSSGLRSYEQYF
TGTGCCAGCAGCTCGGGACTGCGGTCCTACGAGCAGTACTTC
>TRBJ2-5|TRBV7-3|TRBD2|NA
CASSPFGSGRAETQYF
TGTGCCAGCAGCCCCTTTGGTAGCGGGAGGGCAGAGACCCAGTACTTC
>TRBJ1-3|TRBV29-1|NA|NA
CSVRQKGISGNTIYF
TGCAGCGTAAGACAGAAAGGCATCTCTGGAAACACCATATATTTT
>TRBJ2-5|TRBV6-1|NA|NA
CASSIQQETQYF
TGTGCCAGCAGTATACAGCAAGAGACCCAGTACTTC
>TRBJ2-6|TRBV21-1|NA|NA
CASTFLDSLSGANVLTF
TGTGCCAGTACCTTCTTGGACAGCCTCTCTGGGGCCAACGTCCTGACTTTC
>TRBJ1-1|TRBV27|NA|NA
CASSFLVGTENTEAFF
TGTGCCAGCAGTTTTCTTGTCGGAACCGAAAACACTGAAGCTTTCTTT
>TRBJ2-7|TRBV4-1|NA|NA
CASSPGAYEQYF
TGCGCCAGCAGCCCCGGGGCCTACGAGCAGTACTTC
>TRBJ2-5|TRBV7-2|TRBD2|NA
CASSLGGSLRETQYF
TGTGCCAGCAGCTTAGGCGGGAGTTTGCGGGAGACCCAGTACTTC
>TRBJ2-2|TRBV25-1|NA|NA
CASSGGTSATGELFF
TGTGCCAGCAGTGGGGGAACTAGTGCCACCGGGGAGCTGTTTTTT
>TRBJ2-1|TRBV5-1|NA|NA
CASSLEASTHNEQFF
TGCGCCAGCAGCTTGGAGGCCTCTACACACAATGAGCAGTTCTTC
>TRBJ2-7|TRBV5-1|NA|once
CASSLAPGGEVDWAEQYF
TGCGCCAGCAGCTTGGCCCCAGGTGGGGAGGTAGACTGGGCCGAGCAGTACTTC
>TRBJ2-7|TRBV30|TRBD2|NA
CAWSDLAGYEQYF
TGTGCCTGGAGTGATCTAGCGGGATACGAGCAGTACTTC
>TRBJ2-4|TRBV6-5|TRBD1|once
CASSYTGQDIQYF
TGTGCCAGCAGTTACACGGGACAGGATATTCAGTACTTC
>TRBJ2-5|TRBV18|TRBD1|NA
CASSHRGQEETQYF
TGTGCCAGCTCGCACAGGGGGCAGGAGGAGACCCAGTACTTC
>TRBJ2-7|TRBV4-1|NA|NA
CASSHITRNEQYF
TGCGCCAGCAGCCACATCACTCGGAACGAGCAGTACTTC
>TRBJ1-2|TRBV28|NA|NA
CASSSPRWFSYGYTF
TGTGCCAGCAGTTCACCCAGGTGGTTTAGCTATGGCTACACCTTC
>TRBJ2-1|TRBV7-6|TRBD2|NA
CASSGLAGANNEQFF
TGTGCCAGCAGCGGACTAGCGGGAGCGAACAATGAGCAGTTCTTC
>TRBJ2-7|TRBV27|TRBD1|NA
CASSPLRRGQGSYEQYF
TGTGCCAGCAGTCCTCTACGAAGGGGACAGGGATCCTACGAGCAGTACTTC
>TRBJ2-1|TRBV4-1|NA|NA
CASGKYQQVNEQFF
TGCGCCAGCGGAAAATACCAACAGGTCAATGAGCAGTTCTTC
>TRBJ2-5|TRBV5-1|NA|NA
CASSGGGGQETQYF
TGCGCCAGCAGCGGGGGAGGGGGCCAAGAGACCCAGTACTTC
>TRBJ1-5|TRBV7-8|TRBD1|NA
CASSSTGGDNQPQHF
TGTGCCAGCAGCTCGACAGGGGGTGACAATCAGCCCCAGCATTTT
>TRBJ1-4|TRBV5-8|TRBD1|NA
CASSLPRTGATNEKLFF
TGTGCCAGCAGCTTGCCCCGGACAGGAGCAACTAATGAAAAACTGTTTTTT
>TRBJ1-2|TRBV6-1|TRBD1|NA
CASSEGQGNNYGYTF
TGTGCCAGCAGTGAGGGACAGGGAAATAACTATGGCTACACCTTC
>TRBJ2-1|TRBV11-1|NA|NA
CASSLFRGQGGNEQFF
TGTGCCAGCAGCTTATTCCGGGGTCAGGGAGGCAATGAGCAGTTCTTC